The 21 T cell receptor beta chains below all came from one sample that was sequenced in a study of OX40 agonist ivuxolimab in advanced cancers. Produced via immunoSEQ multiplex PCR; TCRdb's table is partial and in-frame only. The sample shows more than 50,000 clones, 80% to 95% of them seen only once. The input for sequencing was CD4+ or CD8+ T cells sorted from blood, taken in a trial of the OX40 agonist ivuxolimab. These receptors were collected from an adult with an advanced solid tumor such as melanoma, head and neck, liver or kidney cancer.

The genes are TRBV5-1 and TRBJ1-6, with TRBD1 matching over 7 bases. Germline CDR1 is SGHRS and CDR2 is YFSETQ. CDR3 length: 12 amino acids. After removal of 0 bases from V and 14 bases from J, the junction contained 2 bases not matched to a gene. CDR3 sequence reads: CASSLGQGALHF. The DNA for the CDR3 is TGCGCCAGCAGCTTGGGACAGGGTGCCCTCCACTTT. The entire variable domain, with the rest obtained from reference TRBV5-1 and TRBJ1-6, is as follows: KAGVTQTPRYLIKTRGQQVTLSCSPISGHRSVSWYQQTPGQGLQFLFEYFSETQRNKGNFPGRFSGRQFSNSRSEMNVSTLELGDSALYLCASSLGQGALHFGNGTRLTVT.

The rearrangement links TRBV29-1 to TRBJ2-7; D possibly uses TRBD1 or TRBD2 (5 bases each). Trimming removed 3 bases from V and 3 bases from J, with 18 bases in between. CDR1 is SQVTM, CDR2 ANQGSEA, per germline. CDR3 length: 15 residues. CDR3 amino acids: CSVEQQGPVGYEQYF. The CDR3 nucleotides are TGCAGCGTTGAGCAGCAGGGACCAGTCGGCTACGAGCAGTACTTC.

The chain has TRBV6-1 and TRBJ2-7, with 13 nucleotides matching TRBD2. Germline CDR1 and CDR2: MNHNS and SASEGT. V gave up 5 bases and J gave up 5 bases; unmatched junction bases: 6. The CDR3 sequence is 15 residues long. CDR3 region: CASSNRLAGGHEQYF. The CDR3 DNA reads TGTGCCAGCAGTAATCGACTAGCGGGGGGCCACGAGCAGTACTTC.

The rearrangement links TRBV19 to TRBJ1-5; D is undetermined. Looked up from germline, CDR1 is LNHDA and CDR2 is SQIVND (reference sequence). The CDR3 covers 13 residues. With 6 bases removed from V and 0 bases from J, the gap between germline ends came to 6 bases. For the CDR3, the DNA is TGTGCCAGTAGCGGAGATAGCAATCAGCCCCAGCATTTT. Translating it yields CASSGDSNQPQHF.

The chain joins TRBV5-1 to TRBJ2-3; TRBD2 agrees at 9 bases. CDR1 is SGHRS and CDR2 is YFSETQ in the germline V gene. CDR3 length: 19 residues. The V and J ends lost 4 bases and 0 bases, in that order; junction bases with no gene match: 15. CDR3 sequence: CASSPTPTSGGSSTDTQYF. The CDR3 bases are TGCGCCAGCAGCCCAACCCCGACTAGCGGAGGCTCTAGCACAGATACGCAGTATTTT.

The chain couples TRBV5-5 to TRBJ1-1; D gene unclear. Germline CDR1 is SGHKS and CDR2 is YYEKEE (reference sequence). CDR3 length: 18 residues. Trimming removed 0 bases at V and 0 bases at J, with 18 bases between. The CDR3, as DNA: TGTGCCAGCAGCTTGGCATTTCTAAGTAGACTAATGAACACTGAAGCTTTCTTT. It specifies CASSLAFLSRLMNTEAFF.

The rearrangement uses TRBV18 and TRBJ2-7; no clear D gene. The CDR3 is 14 residues long. CDR1 is KGHSH, CDR2 LQKENI, per germline. V gave up 1 base and J gave up 4 bases, with 11 bases separating them. The CDR3 region has the DNA TGTGCCAGCTCACCACAAGGGAATGTATACGAGCAGTACTTC. Translating it yields CASSPQGNVYEQYF.

The chain recombines TRBV5-1 with TRBJ2-5, with unresolved D. V was trimmed by 0 bases and J by 5 bases, leaving 17 bases between them. Per germline, CDR1 SGHRS and CDR2 YFSETQ. This CDR3 comprises 16 residues. As DNA, the CDR3 is TGCGCCAGCAGCTTGGAGGTTGTGGGCTCCGGGGAGACCCAGTACTTC. This gives the protein CASSLEVVGSGETQYF.

The chain joins TRBV5-1 to TRBJ2-7, with D possibly matching TRBD2 (6 bases). Germline V CDR1 and CDR2: SGHRS, YFSETQ. The V and J ends lost 4 bases and 0 bases respectively, with 11 bases between them. The CDR3 extends over 14 amino acids. The CDR3 protein is CASSRTSNSYEQYF. For the CDR3, the DNA is TGCGCCAGCAGCCGAACTAGCAACTCCTACGAGCAGTACTTC.

The V gene is TRBV7-9, the J gene TRBJ1-2, with unresolved D. There are 12 residues in the CDR3. Trimming cost V 5 bases and J 7 bases, with 11 bases left between them. The germline V gene encodes CDR1 SEHNR and CDR2 FQNEAQ (reference sequence). Here the CDR3 reads CASSPVEGGYTF. CDR3 DNA: TGTGCCAGCAGCCCCGTGGAGGGTGGCTACACCTTC.

The CDR3 bases are TGTGCCAGCAGCTTCGGGGGGATTAATGAAAAACTGTTTTTT. Its translation is CASSFGGINEKLFF. The chain links TRBV5-5 to TRBJ1-4; D may be TRBD1 (5 bases). V lost 2 bases and J 4 bases, leaving 9 bases between the germline ends. CDR1 and CDR2 from the germline V gene are SGHKS and YYEKEE (reference sequence). CDR3 length: 14 amino acids.

This clone has just one count. The rearrangement links TRBV6-6 to TRBJ1-6; D is uncertain. V was pared by 7 bases and J by 4 bases, with 8 bases between. The germline CDR1 and CDR2 sequences are MNHNY and SVGAGI (reference sequence). The CDR3 is made up of 13 amino acids. The CDR3 coding sequence is TGTGCCAGCACTGAGAGATATAATTCACCCCTCCACTTT. Its protein product is CASTERYNSPLHF.

This clone came up once. The V and J genes are TRBV6-6 and TRBJ2-7; a weak D match, TRBD1 (5 bases). The CDR3 is made up of 14 amino acids. Germline loops: CDR1 MNHNY, CDR2 SVGAGI (reference sequence). V lost 2 bases to trimming and J lost 4 bases, with 12 bases between them. The CDR3 nucleotides are TGTGCCAGCAGTTACGGCTACAGGTTATACGAGCAGTACTTC. Its protein is CASSYGYRLYEQYF.

J is TRBJ1-4 and V is TRBV5-1; D is perhaps TRBD1 (6 bases). This CDR3 region has 16 residues. Trimming cost V 4 bases and J 12 bases, with 25 bases left between them. The germline V gene encodes CDR1 SGHRS and CDR2 YFSETQ. CDR3: CASSRNSGQTQGELFF. The CDR3 nucleotides are TGCGCCAGCAGCCGGAACTCGGGACAAACCCAAGGGGAACTGTTTTTT.

The V gene is TRBV18, the J gene TRBJ2-2; a possible D gene is TRBD1 (6 bases). Between the trimmed V and J ends, which lost 6 bases and 5 bases, there was a span of 10 bases. The V gene's germline CDR1 is KGHSH and CDR2 LQKENI. The CDR3 covers 13 residues. Written as DNA, the CDR3 is TGTGCCAGCTCGTCGGACAGAACCGGGGAGCTGTTTTTT. Its protein is CASSSDRTGELFF.

The chain employs TRBV2 and TRBJ1-2; 8 nucleotides line up with TRBD1. This CDR3 spans 17 amino acids. Germline-derived CDR1 and CDR2 are SNHLY and FYNNEI. V trimming: 10 bases; J trimming: 9 bases; junction bases outside the gene matches: 25. The CDR3 spells CATSGQVRSPIGGSYTF. The CDR3 nucleotides read TGTGCCACCTCGGGACAGGTCAGATCCCCTATAGGAGGAAGCTACACCTTC.

The V gene is TRBV15, the J gene TRBJ2-2, with a tentative D call TRBD1 (5 bases). This CDR3 is 17 amino acids long. The V gene's germline CDR1 is LNHNV and CDR2 YYDKDF (reference sequence). Trimming took 0 bases from V and 0 from J, leaving 11 bases between them. CDR3 residues: CATSRDRGYSNTGELFF. CDR3 nucleotides: TGTGCCACCAGCAGAGATAGGGGCTATTCGAACACCGGGGAGCTGTTTTTT.

The table lists this clone with a count of one. The chain links TRBV28 to TRBJ2-5, with 9 positions matching TRBD1. TRBJ2-7 explains the end of the DNA better; the J call may be wrong. Germline CDR1 is MDHEN and CDR2 is SYDVKM. CDR3 length: 16 amino acids. Here the CDR3 DNA reads TGTGCCAGCAGGCTACCAGGGACAGGGAGCTCCTACGAGCAGTACTTC. This translates into CASRLPGTGSSYEQYF.

The CDR3 nucleotides are TGTGCCAGCAGCTTACGTCCCCCCGGGACGGGGTTTGCGCCCCTCCACTTT. Translation gives CASSLRPPGTGFAPLHF. The gene calls are TRBV11-2 and TRBJ1-6; D is possibly TRBD1 (5 bases). CDR3 size: 17 residues. The germline gives CDR1 SGHAT, CDR2 FQNNGV. V was pared by 2 bases and J by 13 bases, with 24 bases between.

Worth noting for this clone: Sequence at one end of the junction differs from germline and may be a read error. The rearrangement links TRBV7-7 to TRBJ2-2; D possibly uses TRBD1 or TRBD2 (5 bases each). Germline loops: CDR1 SSHAT, CDR2 FNYEAQ (reference sequence). The CDR3 sequence is 16 residues long. CDR3 region: CASSPYGARGTGELFF. CDR3 DNA: TGTGCTAGCAGCCCCTACGGGGCGAGGGGCACCGGGGAGCTGTTTTTT.

This chain joins TRBV27 and TRBJ1-6; the D gene is possibly TRBD1 (6 bases). V was trimmed by 8 bases and J by 10 bases, leaving 12 bases between them. The germline V gene encodes CDR1 MNHEY and CDR2 SMNVEV (reference sequence). The CDR3 has 12 residues. The DNA of the CDR3 is TGTGCCAGCCGGGGGGCGCCATCACCCCTCCACTTT. Its protein is CASRGAPSPLHF.